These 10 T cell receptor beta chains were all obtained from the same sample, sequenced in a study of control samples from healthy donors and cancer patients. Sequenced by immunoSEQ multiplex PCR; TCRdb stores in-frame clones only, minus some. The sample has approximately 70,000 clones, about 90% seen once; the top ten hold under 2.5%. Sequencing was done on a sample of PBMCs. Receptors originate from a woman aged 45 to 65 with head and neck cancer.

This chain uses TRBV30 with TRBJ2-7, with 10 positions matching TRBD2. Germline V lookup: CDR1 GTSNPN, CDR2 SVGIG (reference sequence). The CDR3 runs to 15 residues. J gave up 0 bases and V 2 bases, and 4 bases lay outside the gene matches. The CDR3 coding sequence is TGTGCCTGGAGTAGGCTAGCGGGGGTCTCCTACGAGCAGTACTTC. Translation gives CAWSRLAGVSYEQYF.

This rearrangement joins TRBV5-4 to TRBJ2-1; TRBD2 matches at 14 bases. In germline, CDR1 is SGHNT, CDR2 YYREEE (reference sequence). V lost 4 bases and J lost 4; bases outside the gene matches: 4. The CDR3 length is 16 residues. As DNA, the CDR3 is TGTGCCAGCAGCCGGACTAGCGGGGGGAGATACAATGAGCAGTTCTTC. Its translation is CASSRTSGGRYNEQFF.

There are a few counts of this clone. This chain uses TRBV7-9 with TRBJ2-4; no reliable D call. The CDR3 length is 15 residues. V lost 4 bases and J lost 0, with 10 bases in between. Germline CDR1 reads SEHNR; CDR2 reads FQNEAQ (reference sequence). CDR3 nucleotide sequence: TGTGCCAGCAGCTCCCTGGAGATAGCCAAAAACATTCAGTACTTC. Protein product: CASSSLEIAKNIQYF.

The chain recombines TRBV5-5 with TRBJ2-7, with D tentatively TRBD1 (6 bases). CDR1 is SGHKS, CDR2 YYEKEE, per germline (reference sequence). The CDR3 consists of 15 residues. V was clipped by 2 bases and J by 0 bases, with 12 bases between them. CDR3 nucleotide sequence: TGTGCCAGCAGCTTATTGGGGACAAACTCCTACGAGCAGTACTTC. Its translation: CASSLLGTNSYEQYF.

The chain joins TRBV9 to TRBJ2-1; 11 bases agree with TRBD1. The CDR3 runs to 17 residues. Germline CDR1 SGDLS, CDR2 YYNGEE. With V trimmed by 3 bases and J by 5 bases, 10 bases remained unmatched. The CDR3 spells CASSEGQGGNIHNEQFF. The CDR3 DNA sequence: TGTGCCAGCAGCGAGGGACAGGGGGGGAATATCCACAATGAGCAGTTCTTC.

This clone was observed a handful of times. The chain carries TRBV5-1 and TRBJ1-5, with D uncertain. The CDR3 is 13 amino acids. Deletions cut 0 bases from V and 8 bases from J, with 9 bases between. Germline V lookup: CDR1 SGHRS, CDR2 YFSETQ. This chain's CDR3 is CASSLGGGEPQHF. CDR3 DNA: TGCGCCAGCAGCTTGGGGGGTGGGGAGCCCCAGCATTTT.

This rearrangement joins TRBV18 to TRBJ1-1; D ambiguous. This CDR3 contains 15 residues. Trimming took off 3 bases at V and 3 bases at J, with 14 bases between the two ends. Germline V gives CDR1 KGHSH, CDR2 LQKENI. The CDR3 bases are TGTGCCAGCTCACCCCGGAGTGGCCGGTACACTGAAGCTTTCTTT. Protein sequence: CASSPRSGRYTEAFF.

CDR3 nucleotides: TGTGCCAGCACTATGGCAGGGACCGCTGAAGCTTTCTTT. Protein product: CASTMAGTAEAFF. This chain connects TRBV7-9 to TRBJ1-1; TRBD1 might be the D (5 bases). The germline V gene has CDR1 SEHNR and CDR2 FQNEAQ (reference sequence). The CDR3 sequence is 13 residues long. Between the trimmed V and J ends, which lost 7 bases and 6 bases, there was a span of 15 bases.

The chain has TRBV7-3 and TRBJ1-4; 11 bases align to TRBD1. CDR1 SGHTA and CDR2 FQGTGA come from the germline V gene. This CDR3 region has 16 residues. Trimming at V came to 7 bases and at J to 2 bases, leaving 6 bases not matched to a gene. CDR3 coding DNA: TGTGCCAGCACCCTCGGACAGGGGGCGACTAATGAAAAACTGTTTTTT. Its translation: CASTLGQGATNEKLFF.

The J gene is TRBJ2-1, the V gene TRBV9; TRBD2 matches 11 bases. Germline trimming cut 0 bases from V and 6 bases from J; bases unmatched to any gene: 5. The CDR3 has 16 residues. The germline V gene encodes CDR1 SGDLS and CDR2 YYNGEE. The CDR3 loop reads CASSVDRSGGANEQFF. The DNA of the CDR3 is TGTGCCAGCAGCGTAGATCGTAGCGGGGGGGCCAATGAGCAGTTCTTC.